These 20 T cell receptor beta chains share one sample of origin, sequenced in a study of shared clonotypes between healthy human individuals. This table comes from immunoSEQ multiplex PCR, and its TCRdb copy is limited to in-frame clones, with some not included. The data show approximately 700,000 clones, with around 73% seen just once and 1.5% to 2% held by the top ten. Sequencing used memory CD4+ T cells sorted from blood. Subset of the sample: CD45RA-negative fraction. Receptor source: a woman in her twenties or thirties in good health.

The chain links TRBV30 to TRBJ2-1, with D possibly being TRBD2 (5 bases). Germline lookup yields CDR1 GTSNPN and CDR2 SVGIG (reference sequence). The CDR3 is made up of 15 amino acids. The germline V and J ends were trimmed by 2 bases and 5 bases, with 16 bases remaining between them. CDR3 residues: CAWSKDYTNHNEQFF. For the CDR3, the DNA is TGTGCCTGGAGTAAAGACTATACAAACCACAATGAGCAGTTCTTC.

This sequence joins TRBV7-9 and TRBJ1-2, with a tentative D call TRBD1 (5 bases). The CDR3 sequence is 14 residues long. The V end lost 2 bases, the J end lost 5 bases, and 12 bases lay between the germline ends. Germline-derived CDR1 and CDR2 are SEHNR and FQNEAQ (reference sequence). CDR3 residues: CASSLPAPGYGYTF. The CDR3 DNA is TGTGCCAGCAGCTTACCAGCCCCAGGGTATGGCTACACCTTC.

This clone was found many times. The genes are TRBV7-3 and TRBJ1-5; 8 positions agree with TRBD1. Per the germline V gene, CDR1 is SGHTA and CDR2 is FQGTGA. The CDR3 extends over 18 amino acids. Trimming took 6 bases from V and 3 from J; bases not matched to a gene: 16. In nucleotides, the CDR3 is TGTGCCAGCAGTCTCCTGCCCCCCAGGGGGCGGTACAATCAGCCCCAGCATTTT. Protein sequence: CASSLLPPRGRYNQPQHF.

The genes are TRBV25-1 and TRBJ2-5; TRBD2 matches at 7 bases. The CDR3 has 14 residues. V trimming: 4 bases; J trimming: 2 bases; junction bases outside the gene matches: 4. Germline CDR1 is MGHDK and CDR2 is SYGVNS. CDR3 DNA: TGTGCCAGCAGTGGGCTAGCGGTACAAGAGACCCAGTACTTC. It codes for CASSGLAVQETQYF. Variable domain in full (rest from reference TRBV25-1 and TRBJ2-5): EADIYQTPRYLVIGTGKKITLECSQTMGHDKMYWYQQDPGMELHLIHYSYGVNSTEKGDLSSESTVSRIRTEHFPLTLESARPSHTSQYLCASSGLAVQETQYFGPGTRLLVL.

The CDR3 loop reads CAISPSGSFLLADEQYF. DNA of the CDR3: TGTGCCATCAGTCCTAGCGGGAGTTTCCTCTTGGCTGACGAGCAGTACTTC. The V and J genes are TRBV10-3 and TRBJ2-7; 10 nucleotides align to TRBD2. This CDR3 spans 17 amino acids. CDR1 ENHRY and CDR2 SYGVKD come from the germline V gene. V was clipped by 5 bases and J by 5 bases; unmatched bases: 15.

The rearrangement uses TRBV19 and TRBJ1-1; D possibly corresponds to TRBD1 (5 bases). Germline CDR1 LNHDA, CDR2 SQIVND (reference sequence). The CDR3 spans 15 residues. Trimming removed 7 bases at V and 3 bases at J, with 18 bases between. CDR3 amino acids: CASNPSTGVDTEAFF. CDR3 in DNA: TGTGCCAGTAACCCATCAACGGGGGTGGACACTGAAGCTTTCTTT.

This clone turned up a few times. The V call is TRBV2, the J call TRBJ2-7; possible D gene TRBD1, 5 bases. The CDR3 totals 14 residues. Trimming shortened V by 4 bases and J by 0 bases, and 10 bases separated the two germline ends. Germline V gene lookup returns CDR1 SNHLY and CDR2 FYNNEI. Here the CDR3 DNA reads TGTGCCAGCAGTGTCGAACAGGACTCCTACGAGCAGTACTTC. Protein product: CASSVEQDSYEQYF.

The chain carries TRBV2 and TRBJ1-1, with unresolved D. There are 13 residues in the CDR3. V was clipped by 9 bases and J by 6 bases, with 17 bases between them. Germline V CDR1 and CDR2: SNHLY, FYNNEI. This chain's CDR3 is CASGVSGVSEAFF. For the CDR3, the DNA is TGTGCCAGTGGAGTGAGTGGGGTTTCTGAAGCTTTCTTT. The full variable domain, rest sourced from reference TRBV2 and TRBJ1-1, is EPEVTQTPSHQVTQMGQEVILRCVPISNHLYFYWYRQILGQKVEFLVSFYNNEISEKSEIFDDQFSVERPDGSNFTLKIRSTKLEDSAMYFCASGVSGVSEAFFGQGTRLTVV.

The CDR3 DNA reads as TGTGCCAGCAGCTTAAAGGCCGGCTCTGGGGCCAACGTCCTGACTTTC. This sequence encodes CASSLKAGSGANVLTF. The chain employs TRBV11-2 and TRBJ2-6; the D is unclear. This CDR3 contains 16 residues. Germline lookup yields CDR1 SGHAT and CDR2 FQNNGV. V gave up 2 bases and J gave up 0 bases, with 8 bases separating them.

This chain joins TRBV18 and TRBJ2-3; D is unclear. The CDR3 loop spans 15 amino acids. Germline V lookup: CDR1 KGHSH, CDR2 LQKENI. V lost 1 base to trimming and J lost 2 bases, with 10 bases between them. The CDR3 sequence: CASSPLPSSTDTQYF. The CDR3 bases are TGTGCCAGCTCACCACTCCCCTCTTCCACAGATACGCAGTATTTT. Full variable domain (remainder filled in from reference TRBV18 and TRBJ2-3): NAGVMQNPRHLVRRRGQEARLRCSPMKGHSHVYWYRQLPEEGLKFMVYLQKENIIDESGMPKERFSAEFPKEGPSILRIQQVVRGDSAAYFCASSPLPSSTDTQYFGPGTRLTVL.

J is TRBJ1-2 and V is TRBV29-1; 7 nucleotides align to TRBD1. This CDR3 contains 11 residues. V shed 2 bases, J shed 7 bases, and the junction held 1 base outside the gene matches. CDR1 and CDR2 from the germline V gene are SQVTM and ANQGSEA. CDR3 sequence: CSVERTGGYTF. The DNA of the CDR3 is TGCAGCGTTGAACGGACAGGTGGCTACACCTTC.

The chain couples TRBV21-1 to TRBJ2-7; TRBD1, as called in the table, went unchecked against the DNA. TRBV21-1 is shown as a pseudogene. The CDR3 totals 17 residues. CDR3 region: CASSKVRGGGYPYEQYF. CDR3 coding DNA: TGTGCCAGCAGCAAAGTCCGAGGAGGGGGCTACCCCTACGAGCAGTACTTC.

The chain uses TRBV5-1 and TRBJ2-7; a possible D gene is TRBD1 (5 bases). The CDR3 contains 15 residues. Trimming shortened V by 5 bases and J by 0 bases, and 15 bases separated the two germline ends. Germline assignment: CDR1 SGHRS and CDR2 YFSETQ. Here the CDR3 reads CASSSATGFSYEQYF. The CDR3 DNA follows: TGCGCCAGCAGTTCAGCAACAGGTTTCTCCTACGAGCAGTACTTC.

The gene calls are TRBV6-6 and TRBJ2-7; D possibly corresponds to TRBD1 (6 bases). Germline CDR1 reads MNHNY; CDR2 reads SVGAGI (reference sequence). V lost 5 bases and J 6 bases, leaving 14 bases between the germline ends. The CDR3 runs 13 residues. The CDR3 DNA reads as TGTGCCAGCAGTCAACGGACAGTCGGCGAGCAGTACTTC. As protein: CASSQRTVGEQYF.

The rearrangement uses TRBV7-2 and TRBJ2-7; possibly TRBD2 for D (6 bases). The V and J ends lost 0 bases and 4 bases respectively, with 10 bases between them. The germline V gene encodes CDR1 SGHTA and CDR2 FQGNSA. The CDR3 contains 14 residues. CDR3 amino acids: CASSLAEGPYEQYF. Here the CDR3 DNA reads TGTGCCAGCAGCTTAGCGGAGGGCCCTTACGAGCAGTACTTC.

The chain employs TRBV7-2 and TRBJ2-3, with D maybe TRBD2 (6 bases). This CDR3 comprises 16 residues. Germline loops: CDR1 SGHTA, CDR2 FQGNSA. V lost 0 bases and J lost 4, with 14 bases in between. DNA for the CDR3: TGTGCCAGCAGCTTAGCGTCTACCGGGAGATCAGATACGCAGTATTTT. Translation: CASSLASTGRSDTQYF.

CDR3 protein: CASSLGSGRNENRKLFF. In DNA, the CDR3 is TGTGCCAGCAGTTTAGGTTCAGGGCGTAACGAGAATAGAAAACTGTTTTTT. The genes are TRBV27 and TRBJ1-4; a possible D gene is TRBD1 (5 bases). CDR1 is MNHEY, CDR2 SMNVEV, per germline (reference sequence). The CDR3 contains 17 residues. V was shortened by 2 bases and J by 10 bases, with 23 bases between the two germline ends.

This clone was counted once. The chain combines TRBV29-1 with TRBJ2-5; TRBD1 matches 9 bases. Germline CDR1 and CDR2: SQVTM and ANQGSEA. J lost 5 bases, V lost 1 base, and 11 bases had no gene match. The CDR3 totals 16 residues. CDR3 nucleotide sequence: TGCAGCGTTGAAGGCCCCGGGACAGGGTGGACGGAGACCCAGTACTTC. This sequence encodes CSVEGPGTGWTETQYF.

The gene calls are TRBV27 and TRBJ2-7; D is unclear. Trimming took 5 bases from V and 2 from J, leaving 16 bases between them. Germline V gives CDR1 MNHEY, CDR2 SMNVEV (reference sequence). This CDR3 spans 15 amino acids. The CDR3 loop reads CASSPRLTPAYEQYF. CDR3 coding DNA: TGTGCCAGCAGTCCCAGGTTGACACCTGCCTACGAGCAGTACTTC.

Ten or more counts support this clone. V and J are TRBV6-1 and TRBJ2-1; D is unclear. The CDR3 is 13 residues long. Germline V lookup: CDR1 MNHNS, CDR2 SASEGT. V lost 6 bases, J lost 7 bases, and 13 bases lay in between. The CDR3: CASSGPGGNEQFF. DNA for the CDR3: TGTGCCAGCAGCGGTCCGGGTGGGAATGAGCAGTTCTTC.